This entry is about one T cell receptor (beta chain). TCRdb re-called the 5' RACE reads with MiXCR, one entry per CDR3 protein. Altogether 750,000 to 950,000 distinct CDR3 sequences are present, 9% to 15% being singletons, with the ten largest covering roughly 1.5%. Trimming took 1 base from V and 8 from J, leaving 11 bases between them. CDR1 and CDR2 from the germline V gene are LGHDT and YNNKEL (reference sequence). The CDR3 extends over 13 amino acids. The data derive from a study of identical twins. This sample also appeared in a second study, on yellow fever vaccine responses in identical twins.

Material: PBMCs. This clonotype was obtained from a woman between 18 and 30 years old in good health. The chain combines TRBV3-1 with TRBJ2-5; no clear D gene. The CDR3 protein is CASSQGGAPTQYF. In nucleotides, the CDR3 is TGTGCCAGCAGCCAAGGTGGAGCCCCTACCCAGTACTTC.